The 9 T cell receptor beta chains below come from one sample, sequenced in a study of cytomegalovirus exposure and HLA in healthy donors. 60 Vbeta and 13 Jbeta primers were used in PCR. The data were produced by immunoSEQ multiplex PCR, yet TCRdb's version contains in-frame clones alone and is incomplete. Of about 87,000 clones listed, roughly 72% are singletons. Input material: PBMCs. These receptors were obtained from a man aged 30 to 45 in good health and CMV-seropositive.

The gene calls are TRBV1 and TRBJ2-1; the table calls TRBD1, which could not be checked here. TRBV1 is a documented pseudogene. The CDR3 length is 19 residues. The CDR3, as DNA: TGCACCAGCAGCCCGGGACAGGGAATTCGTCCAAGCTCCTACAATGAGCAGTTCTTC. Its protein product is CTSSPGQGIRPSSYNEQFF.

The rearrangement links TRBV14 to TRBJ2-7, with 9 bases lining up with TRBD1. V was pared by 8 bases and J by 4 bases, with 3 bases of the junction left unmatched. CDR3 length: 12 amino acids. Germline loops: CDR1 SGHDN, CDR2 FVKESK. CDR3 protein: CASGDRDYEQYF. In DNA form, the CDR3 reads TGTGCCAGCGGGGACAGGGATTACGAGCAGTACTTC.

In DNA, the CDR3 is TGTGCCAGCAGCTTACTAGGAGATACGCAGTATTTT. This codes for CASSLLGDTQYF. V is TRBV11-2 and J is TRBJ2-3; D is unclear. The V gene's germline CDR1 is SGHAT and CDR2 FQNNGV. Trimming cost V 2 bases and J 5 bases, with 5 bases left between them. The CDR3 covers 12 residues.

The chain links TRBV11-2 to TRBJ2-1, with TRBD2 identical over 9 bases. This CDR3 is built from 18 residues. Germline lookup yields CDR1 SGHAT and CDR2 FQNNGV. Trimming cost V 5 bases and J 0 bases; bases outside gene matches: 11. The CDR3 bases are TGTGCCAGCAGCCCCGTCAGCGGGGGGTCCCTCTCCTACAATGAGCAGTTCTTC. Its translation: CASSPVSGGSLSYNEQFF.

The CDR3 region is CAWSVLRYGYTF. Here the CDR3 DNA reads TGTGCCTGGAGTGTATTACGGTATGGCTACACCTTC. The chain employs TRBV30 and TRBJ1-2; unclear D gene. Germline CDR1 is GTSNPN and CDR2 is SVGIG (reference sequence). Deletions cut 0 bases from V and 5 bases from J, with 7 bases between. This CDR3 comprises 12 residues.

The chain recombines TRBV2 with TRBJ1-5, with D unclear. V lost 8 bases, J lost 0 bases, and 8 bases lay in between. There are 13 residues in the CDR3. Germline CDR1 reads SNHLY; CDR2 reads FYNNEI. CDR3 region: CASLRDSNQPQHF. In nucleotides, the CDR3 is TGTGCCAGCCTACGGGATAGCAATCAGCCCCAGCATTTT.

The chain employs TRBV14 and TRBJ2-7; 12 bases fit TRBD2. This CDR3 contains 15 residues. V dropped 3 bases and J dropped 6; count of bases not matched to a gene: 6. Germline CDR1 reads SGHDN; CDR2 reads FVKESK. The CDR3 nucleotides are TGTGCCAGCAGCCAGCTAGCGGGGGGGAAAGTCGAGCAGTACTTC. It specifies CASSQLAGGKVEQYF.

V and J are TRBV4-1 and TRBJ2-1, with 14 bases lining up with TRBD2. CDR1 is MGHRA and CDR2 is YSYEKL in the germline V gene. Germline trimming cut 0 bases from V and 9 bases from J; bases unmatched to any gene: 7. The CDR3 loop spans 17 amino acids. CDR3: CASSQEKGLAGVIEQFF. CDR3 in DNA: TGCGCCAGCAGCCAAGAAAAGGGACTAGCGGGAGTTATTGAGCAGTTCTTC.

V and J are TRBV19 and TRBJ1-4, with D possibly TRBD1 on 5 matching bases. CDR1 and CDR2 from the germline V gene are LNHDA and SQIVND (reference sequence). This CDR3 has 15 amino acids. V lost 5 bases, J lost 3 bases, and 13 bases lay in between. The CDR3 DNA reads TGTGCCAGTAGTCCTCCGGGACTGCCTAATGAAAAACTGTTTTTT. This translates into CASSPPGLPNEKLFF.